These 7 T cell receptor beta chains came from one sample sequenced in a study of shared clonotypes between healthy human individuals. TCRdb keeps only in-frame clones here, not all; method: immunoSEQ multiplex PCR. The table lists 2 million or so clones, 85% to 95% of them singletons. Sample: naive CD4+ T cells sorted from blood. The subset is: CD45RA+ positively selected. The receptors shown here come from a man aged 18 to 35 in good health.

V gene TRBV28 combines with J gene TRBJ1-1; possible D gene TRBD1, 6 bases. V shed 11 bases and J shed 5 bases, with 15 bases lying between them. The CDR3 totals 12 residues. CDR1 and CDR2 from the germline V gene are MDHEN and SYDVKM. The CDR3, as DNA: TGTGCCGGCGCAGGGGTGCAAACTGAAGCTTTCTTT. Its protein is CAGAGVQTEAFF. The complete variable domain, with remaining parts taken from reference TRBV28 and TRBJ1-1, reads DVKVTQSSRYLVKRTGEKVFLECVQDMDHENMFWYRQDPGLGLRLIYFSYDVKMKEKGDIPEGYSVSREKKERFSLILESASTNQTSMYLCAGAGVQTEAFFGQGTRLTVV.

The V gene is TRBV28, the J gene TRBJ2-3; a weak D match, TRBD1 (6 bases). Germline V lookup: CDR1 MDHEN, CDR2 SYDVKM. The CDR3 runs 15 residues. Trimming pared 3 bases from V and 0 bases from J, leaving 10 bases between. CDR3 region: CASSFRGSSTDTQYF. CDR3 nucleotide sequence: TGTGCCAGCAGTTTCAGGGGATCTAGCACAGATACGCAGTATTTT.

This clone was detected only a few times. The CDR3 region has the DNA TGTGCCAGTAGTACGGGACAGGGAAGCTATGGCTACACCTTC. Protein sequence: CASSTGQGSYGYTF. The V call is TRBV19, the J call TRBJ1-2, with 9 bases fitting TRBD1. V shed 4 bases and J 4 bases; nucleotides not matched to a gene: 4. This CDR3 comprises 14 residues. Germline-derived CDR1 and CDR2 are LNHDA and SQIVND (reference sequence).

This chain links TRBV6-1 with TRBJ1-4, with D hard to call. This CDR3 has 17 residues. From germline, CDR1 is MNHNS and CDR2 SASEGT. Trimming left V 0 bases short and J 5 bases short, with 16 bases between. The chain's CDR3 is CASSEAPYTKPNEKLFF. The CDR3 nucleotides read TGTGCCAGCAGTGAAGCCCCATACACAAAGCCAAATGAAAAACTGTTTTTT.

The CDR3 DNA reads as TGTGCCAGCAGTGAAGGCCCCCCGGGGCGTAATGAAAAACTGTTTTTT. Amino acid sequence: CASSEGPPGRNEKLFF. The gene calls are TRBV2 and TRBJ1-4; tentative D call: TRBD1 (5 bases). In germline, CDR1 is SNHLY, CDR2 FYNNEI. V dropped 1 base and J dropped 4 bases, with 13 bases sitting between them. This CDR3 has 16 residues.

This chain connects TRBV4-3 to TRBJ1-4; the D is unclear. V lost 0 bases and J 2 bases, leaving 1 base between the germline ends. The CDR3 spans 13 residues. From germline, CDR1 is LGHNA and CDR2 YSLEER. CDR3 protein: CASSQDTNEKLFF. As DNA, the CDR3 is TGCGCCAGCAGCCAAGATACTAATGAAAAACTGTTTTTT.

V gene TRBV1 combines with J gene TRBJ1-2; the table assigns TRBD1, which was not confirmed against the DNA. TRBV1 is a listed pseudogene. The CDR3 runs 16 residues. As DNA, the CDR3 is TGCACCAGCAGCCGCCTCGGACAGCATTCGGATTATGGCTACACCTTC. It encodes CTSSRLGQHSDYGYTF.